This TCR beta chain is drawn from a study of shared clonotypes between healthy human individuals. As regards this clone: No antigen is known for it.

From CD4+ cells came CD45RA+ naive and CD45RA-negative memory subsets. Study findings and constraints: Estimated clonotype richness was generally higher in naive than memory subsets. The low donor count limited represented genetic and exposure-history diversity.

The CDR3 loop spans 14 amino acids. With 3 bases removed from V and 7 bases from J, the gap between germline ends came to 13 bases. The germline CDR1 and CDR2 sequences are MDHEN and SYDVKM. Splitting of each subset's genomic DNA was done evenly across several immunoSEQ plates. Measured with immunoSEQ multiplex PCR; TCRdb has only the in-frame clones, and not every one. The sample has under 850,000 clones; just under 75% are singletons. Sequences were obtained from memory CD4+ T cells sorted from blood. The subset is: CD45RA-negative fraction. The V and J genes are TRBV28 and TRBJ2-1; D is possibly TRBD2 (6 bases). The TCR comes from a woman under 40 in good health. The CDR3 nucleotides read TGTGCCAGCAGTTTGTCCCCCGGGACTAATGAGCAGTTCTTC. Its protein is CASSLSPGTNEQFF.